The text below deals with one T cell receptor (beta chain). The data stem from a study of control samples from healthy donors and cancer patients. This CDR3 region has 13 residues. Germline V gene sequence: CDR1 KGHSH, CDR2 LQKENI. V dropped 0 bases and J dropped 5 bases, with 7 bases sitting between them. Sequencing was performed with immunoSEQ multiplex PCR; in TCRdb, only in-frame clones are kept and a portion is missing. Of some 120,000 clones in the sample, roughly 87% were seen once. The chain carries TRBV18 and TRBJ1-2, with D uncertain. This TCR was recovered from a man aged 18 to 29 in good health. The source material was blood. The CDR3 loop is CASSPPAGYGYTF. The CDR3 region has the DNA TGTGCCAGCTCACCACCGGCGGGATATGGCTACACCTTC.